This TCR beta chain was found in a study of metastatic and nonmetastatic thyroid tumors. Study-wide context: Repertoire comparison spanned blood and tumor or nodule tissue of malignant and benign thyroid patients.

Source study methods: CDR3 was compared across clinicopathological groups, and the resulting differences were used to build a distant-metastasis classifier for papillary thyroid cancer. TCRdb re-clonotyped the PCR reads via MiXCR. TCRdb's processing, not the authors', yielded these V and J calls. The repertoire has about 93,000 clones, about 13% of them found once; the top ten carry over 9%. Losses at the gene ends were 7 bases for V and 3 bases for J; bases not matched to a gene: 12. This CDR3 contains 16 residues. CDR1 is SNHLY, CDR2 FYNNEI, per germline. All patients reached thyroid surgery having received no treatment beforehand. This clone was seen many times.

The sequenced sample was blood. This receptor was identified in a female donor with papillary thyroid cancer or a benign thyroid nodule (not recorded which). Some clones in this sample may be carry-over from other donors' samples. The chain joins TRBV2 to TRBJ1-5; TRBD1 agrees at 7 bases. The DNA of the CDR3 is TGTGCCAGCAACAGACAGGGAGGGATAAACAATCAGCCCCAGCATTTT. It yields the protein CASNRQGGINNQPQHF.